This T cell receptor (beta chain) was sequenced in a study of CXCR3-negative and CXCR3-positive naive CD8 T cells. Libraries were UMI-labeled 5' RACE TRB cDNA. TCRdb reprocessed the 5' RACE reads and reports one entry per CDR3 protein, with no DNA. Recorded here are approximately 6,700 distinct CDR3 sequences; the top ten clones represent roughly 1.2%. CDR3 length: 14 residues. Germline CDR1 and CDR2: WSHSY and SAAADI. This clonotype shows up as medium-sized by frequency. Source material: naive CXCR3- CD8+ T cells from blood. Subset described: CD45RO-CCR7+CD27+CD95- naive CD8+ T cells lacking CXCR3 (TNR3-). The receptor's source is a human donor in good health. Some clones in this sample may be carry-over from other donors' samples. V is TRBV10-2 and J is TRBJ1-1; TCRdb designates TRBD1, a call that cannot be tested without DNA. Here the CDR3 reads CASSESSYRGEAFF.